A single T cell receptor (beta chain) is shown here with its context. Original handling: Reference gene primers were amplified, and this amplification served to estimate nucleated cell counts. Assay: immunoSEQ multiplex PCR; the TCRdb copy retains only in-frame clones and omits some. That table gives V, J and clone size, and the DNA gave D and trimming. The profile shows 200,000 to 250,000 clones, roughly nine tenths of them singletons. The entry originates in a study of blood T cell repertoires in COVID-19. The V end lost 4 bases, the J end lost 0 bases, and 10 bases lay between the germline ends. Germline V gives CDR1 SGHRS, CDR2 YFSETQ. The length of the CDR3 is 14 residues.

The gene calls are TRBV5-1 and TRBJ2-5; the D is unclear. Sequencing input: peripheral blood. This clonotype originated in a young woman who had recovered from COVID-19. DNA for the CDR3: TGCGCCAGCAGCGGCGAGGCATACCAAGAGACCCAGTACTTC. This codes for CASSGEAYQETQYF.